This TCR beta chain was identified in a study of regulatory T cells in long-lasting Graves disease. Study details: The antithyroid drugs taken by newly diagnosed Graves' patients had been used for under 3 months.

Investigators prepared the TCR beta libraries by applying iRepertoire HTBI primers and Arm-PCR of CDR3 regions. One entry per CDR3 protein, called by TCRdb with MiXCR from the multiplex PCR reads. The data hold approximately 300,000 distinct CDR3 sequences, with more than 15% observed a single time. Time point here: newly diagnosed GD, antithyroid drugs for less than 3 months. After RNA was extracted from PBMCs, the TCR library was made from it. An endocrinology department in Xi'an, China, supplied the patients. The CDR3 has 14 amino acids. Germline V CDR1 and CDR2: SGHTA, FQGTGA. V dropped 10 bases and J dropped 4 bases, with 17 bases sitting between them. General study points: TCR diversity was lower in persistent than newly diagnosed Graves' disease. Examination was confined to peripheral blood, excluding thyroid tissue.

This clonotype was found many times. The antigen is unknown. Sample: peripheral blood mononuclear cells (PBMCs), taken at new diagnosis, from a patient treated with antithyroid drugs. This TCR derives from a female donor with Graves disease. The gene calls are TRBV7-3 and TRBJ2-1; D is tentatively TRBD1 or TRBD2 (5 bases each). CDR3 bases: TGTGCCACCAAAGGGAGTGGGGGATACAATGAGCAGTTCTTC. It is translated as CATKGSGGYNEQFF.